This T cell receptor (beta chain) stems from a study of cytomegalovirus exposure and HLA in healthy donors. Study observations and caveats: Previously analyzed data showed that most TCR beta V segments were productive at a frequency of about 90% or about 30%. As a later analysis showed, several of the most significant clusters appeared to be linked to common viral pathogens. CMV serostatus was the sole immune exposure data available.

CDR3 length equals 11 residues. Trimming removed 5 bases from V and 1 base from J, with 2 bases in between. The germline V gene encodes CDR1 PRHDT and CDR2 FYEKMQ (reference sequence). Comments on this clone: Its antigen is currently unknown.

PCR employed 60 Vbeta and 13 Jbeta primers. Repertoires were generated with immunoSEQ multiplex PCR, while TCRdb's copy carries only in-frame clones and drops some. The sample records fewer than 100,000 clones, just under 80% being singletons. This TCR derives from a woman aged 40-49 years in good health and CMV-seropositive. The gene calls are TRBV13 and TRBJ1-1; D is ambiguous. Source material: PBMCs. CDR3 loop: CASSRNTEAFF. The CDR3 DNA is TGTGCCAGCAGCCGGAACACTGAAGCTTTCTTT.